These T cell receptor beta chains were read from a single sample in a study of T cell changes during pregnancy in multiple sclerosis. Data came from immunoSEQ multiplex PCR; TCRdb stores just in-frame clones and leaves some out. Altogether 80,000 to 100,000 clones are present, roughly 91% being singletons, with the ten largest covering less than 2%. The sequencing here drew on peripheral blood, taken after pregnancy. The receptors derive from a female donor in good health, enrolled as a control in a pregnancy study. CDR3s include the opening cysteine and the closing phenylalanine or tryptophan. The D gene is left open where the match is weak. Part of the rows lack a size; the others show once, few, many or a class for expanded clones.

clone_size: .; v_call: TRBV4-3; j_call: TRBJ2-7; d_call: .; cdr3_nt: TGCGCCAGCAGCCAAGATCAGAGGAGCTCCTACGAGCAGTACTTC; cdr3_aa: CASSQDQRSSYEQYF
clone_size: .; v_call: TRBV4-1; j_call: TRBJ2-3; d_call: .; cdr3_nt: TGCGCCAGCAGCCAAGGTAGCGGTGCTAGCACAGATACGCAGTATTTT; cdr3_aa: CASSQGSGASTDTQYF
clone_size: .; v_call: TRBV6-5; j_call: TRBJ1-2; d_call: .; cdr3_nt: TGTGCCAGCAGTTACTCTTTAAATGCTAACTATGGCTACACCTTC; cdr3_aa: CASSYSLNANYGYTF
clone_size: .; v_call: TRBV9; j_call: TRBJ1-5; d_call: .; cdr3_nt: TGTGCCAGCAGCGTAGGGGACTTCAATCAGCCCCAGCATTTT; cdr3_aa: CASSVGDFNQPQHF
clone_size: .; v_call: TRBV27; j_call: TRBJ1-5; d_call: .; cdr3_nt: TGTGCCAGCAGTTTATCGGTACTCTATAGCAATCAGCCCCAGCATTTT; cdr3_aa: CASSLSVLYSNQPQHF
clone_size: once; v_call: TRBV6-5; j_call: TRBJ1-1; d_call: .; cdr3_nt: TGTGCCAGCGGAGGGAACACTGAAGCTTTCTTT; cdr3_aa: CASGGNTEAFF
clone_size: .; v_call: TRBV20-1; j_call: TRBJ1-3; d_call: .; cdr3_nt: TGCAGTGCAAGCGAAAGAAACACCATATATTTT; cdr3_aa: CSASERNTIYF
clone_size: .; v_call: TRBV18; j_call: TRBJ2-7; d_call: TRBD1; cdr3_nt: TGTGCCAGCTCCCCGGGACAGGACACCTACGAGCAGTACTTC; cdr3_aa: CASSPGQDTYEQYF
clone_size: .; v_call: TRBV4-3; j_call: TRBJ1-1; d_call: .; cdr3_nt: TGCGCCACCTCCCCCCAGCTAGGGAACACTGAAGCTTTCTTT; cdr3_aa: CATSPQLGNTEAFF
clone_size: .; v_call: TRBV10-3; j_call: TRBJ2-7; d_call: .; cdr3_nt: TGTGCCATCGGTGAGGCTAGCTCCTACGAGCAGTACTTC; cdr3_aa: CAIGEASSYEQYF
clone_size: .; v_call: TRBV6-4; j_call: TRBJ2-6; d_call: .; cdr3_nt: TGTGCCAGCAGTGACTCAGGGGGATGGTCTGGGGCCAACGTCCTGACTTTC; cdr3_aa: CASSDSGGWSGANVLTF
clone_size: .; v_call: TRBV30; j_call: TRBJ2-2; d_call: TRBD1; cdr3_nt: TGTGCCTGGAGCTTGACAGGGCGGGGGGAGCTGTTTTTT; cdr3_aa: CAWSLTGRGELFF
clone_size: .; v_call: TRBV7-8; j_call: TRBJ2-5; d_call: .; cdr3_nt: TGTGCCAGCAGCCAAGGGGGGGGGCAAGAGACCCAGTACTTC; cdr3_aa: CASSQGGGQETQYF
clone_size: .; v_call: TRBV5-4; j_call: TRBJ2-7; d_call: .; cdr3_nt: TGTGCCAGCAGCTTGGATTCGGGTTACGAGCAGTACTTC; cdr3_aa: CASSLDSGYEQYF
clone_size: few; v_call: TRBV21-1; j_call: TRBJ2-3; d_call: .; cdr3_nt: TGTGCCAGCAGCACCTCCTTGCTAGCGGTTAACACAGATACGCAGTATTTT; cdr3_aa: CASSTSLLAVNTDTQYF
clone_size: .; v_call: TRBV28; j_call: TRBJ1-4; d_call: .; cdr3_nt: TGTGCCAGCAGTCTAACCCGCGGAAAACTGTTTTTT; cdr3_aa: CASSLTRGKLFF
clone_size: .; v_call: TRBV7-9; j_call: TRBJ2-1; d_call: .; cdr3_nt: TGTGCCAGCAGCTTAGTCCTCGGGTACAATGAGCAGTTCTTC; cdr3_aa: CASSLVLGYNEQFF
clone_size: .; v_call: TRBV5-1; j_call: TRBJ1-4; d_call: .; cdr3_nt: TGCGCCAGCAGCTTGGAGGGGCCTGAAAAACTGTTTTTT; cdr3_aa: CASSLEGPEKLFF
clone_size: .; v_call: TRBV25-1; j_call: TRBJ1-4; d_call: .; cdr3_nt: TGTGCCAGCGCCAAAGGGGAGGGCGGGAAAGAAAAACTGTTTTTT; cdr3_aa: CASAKGEGGKEKLFF
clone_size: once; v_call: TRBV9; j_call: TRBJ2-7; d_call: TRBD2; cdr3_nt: TGTGCCAGCAGCGTAGATAGCGGGGGGGACGGCGAGCAGTACTTC; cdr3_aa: CASSVDSGGDGEQYF
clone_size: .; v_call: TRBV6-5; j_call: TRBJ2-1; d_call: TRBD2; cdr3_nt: TGTGCCAGCAGTTCCACTAGCGGGGGGGCAGATGAGCAGTTCTTC; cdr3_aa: CASSSTSGGADEQFF
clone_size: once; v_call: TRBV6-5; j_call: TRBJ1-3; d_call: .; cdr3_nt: TGTGCCAGCGGAGGGAGTCCCTACTCTGGAAACACCATATATTTT; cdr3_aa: CASGGSPYSGNTIYF
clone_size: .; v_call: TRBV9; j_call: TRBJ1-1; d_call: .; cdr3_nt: TGTGCCAGCAGCGTATCAAACATCAACACTGAAGCTTTCTTT; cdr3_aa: CASSVSNINTEAFF
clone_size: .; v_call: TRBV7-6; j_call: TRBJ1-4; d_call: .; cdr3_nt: TGTGCCAGCAGCCGAGGGGGACCTAATGAAAAACTGTTTTTT; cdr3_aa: CASSRGGPNEKLFF
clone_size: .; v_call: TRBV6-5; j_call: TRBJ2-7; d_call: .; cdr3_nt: TGTGCCAGCAGGACAGGACACGAGCAGTACTTC; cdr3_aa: CASRTGHEQYF
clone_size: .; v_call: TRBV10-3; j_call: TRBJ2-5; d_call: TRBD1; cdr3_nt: TGTGCCATCAGTGAAAAAGGAACTATGGTCAGGGGGCCGCGGGAGACCCAGTACTTC; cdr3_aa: CAISEKGTMVRGPRETQYF
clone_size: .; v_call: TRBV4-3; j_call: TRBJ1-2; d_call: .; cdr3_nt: TGCGCCAGCAGCCAAAGCCGGTTGTTGAACTATGGCTACACCTTC; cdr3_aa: CASSQSRLLNYGYTF
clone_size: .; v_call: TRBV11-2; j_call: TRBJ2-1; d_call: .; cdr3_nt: TGTGCCAGCAGCTTAGAAATATTCGACAATGAGCAGTTCTTC; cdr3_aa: CASSLEIFDNEQFF
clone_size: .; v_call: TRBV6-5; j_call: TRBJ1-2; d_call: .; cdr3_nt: TGTGCCAGCAGTTACTCAGACAGGCCCCTTTATGGCTACACCTTC; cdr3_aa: CASSYSDRPLYGYTF
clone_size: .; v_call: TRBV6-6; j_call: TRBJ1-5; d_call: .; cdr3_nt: TGTGCCAGCAGGGGAGAGACCCAATATAGCAATCAGCCCCAGCATTTT; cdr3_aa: CASRGETQYSNQPQHF
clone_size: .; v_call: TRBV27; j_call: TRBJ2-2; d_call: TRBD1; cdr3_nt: TGTGCCAGTCAGGGGGCGCGCACCGGGGAGCTGTTTTTT; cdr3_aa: CASQGARTGELFF
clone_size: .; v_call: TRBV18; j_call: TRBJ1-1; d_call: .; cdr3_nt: TGTGCCAGCTCACCCCAGGGTACTGACACTGAAGCTTTCTTT; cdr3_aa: CASSPQGTDTEAFF
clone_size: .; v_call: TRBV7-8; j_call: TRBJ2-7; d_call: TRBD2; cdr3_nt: TGTGCCAGCAGCTTTCTGGGACTATCGTTCTACGAGCAGTACTTC; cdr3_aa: CASSFLGLSFYEQYF
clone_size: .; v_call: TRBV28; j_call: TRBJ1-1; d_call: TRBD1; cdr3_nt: TGTGCCAGCAGTTCCCCCGGGACAGGGTATCACACTGAAGCTTTCTTT; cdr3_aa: CASSSPGTGYHTEAFF
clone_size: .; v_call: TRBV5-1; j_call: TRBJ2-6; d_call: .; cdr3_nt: TGCGCCAGCAGCTTGGGTGGACAGGGAGGGTCTGGGGCCAACGTCCTGACTTTC; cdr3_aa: CASSLGGQGGSGANVLTF
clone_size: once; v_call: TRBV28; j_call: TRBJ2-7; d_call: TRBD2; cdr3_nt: TGTGCCAGCGGGGCGGGAGCCCGTAAGGCGTACGAGCAGTACTTC; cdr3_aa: CASGAGARKAYEQYF
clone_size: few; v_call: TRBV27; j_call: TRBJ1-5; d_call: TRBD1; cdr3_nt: TGTGCCAGCAGTTTCGGGACAGCCAGCAATCAGCCCCAGCATTTT; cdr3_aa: CASSFGTASNQPQHF
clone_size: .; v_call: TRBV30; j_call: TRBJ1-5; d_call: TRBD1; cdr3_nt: TGTGCCTGGAGGGGACAGGGACCTAATCAGCCCCAGCATTTT; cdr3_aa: CAWRGQGPNQPQHF
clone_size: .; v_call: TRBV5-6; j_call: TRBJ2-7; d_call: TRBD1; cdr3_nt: TGTGCCAGCAGCCTGACAGGGAAATTCGCCTACGAGCAGTACTTC; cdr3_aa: CASSLTGKFAYEQYF
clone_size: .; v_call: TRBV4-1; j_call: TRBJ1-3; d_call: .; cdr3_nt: TGCGCCAGCAGCCAAGTTTTGGGGGCTAGCTCTGGAAACACCATATATTTT; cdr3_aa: CASSQVLGASSGNTIYF
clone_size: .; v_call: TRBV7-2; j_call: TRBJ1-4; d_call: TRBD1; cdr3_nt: TGTGCCAGCAGCCTAGGGACAGTTGCAACTAATGAAAAACTGTTTTTT; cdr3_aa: CASSLGTVATNEKLFF
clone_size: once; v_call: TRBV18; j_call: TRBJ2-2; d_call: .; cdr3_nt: TGTGCCAGCTCACGAAACATAGACAGTTTCGTCACCGGGGAGCTGTTTTTT; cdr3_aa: CASSRNIDSFVTGELFF
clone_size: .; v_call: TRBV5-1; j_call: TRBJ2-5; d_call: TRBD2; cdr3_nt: TGCGCCAGCAGGAGGACGGGACTAGCGGGGGGGCGTGAGACCCAGTACTTC; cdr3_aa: CASRRTGLAGGRETQYF
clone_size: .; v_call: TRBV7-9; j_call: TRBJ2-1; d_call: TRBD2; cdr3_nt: TGTGCCAGCAGCCCCGGGACTAGCGGGGGCTACCCCTACAATGAGCAGTTCTTC; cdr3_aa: CASSPGTSGGYPYNEQFF
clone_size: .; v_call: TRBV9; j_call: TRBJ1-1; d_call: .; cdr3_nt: TGTGCCAGCAGCCCAATCCGACAGATGAACACTGAAGCTTTCTTT; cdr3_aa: CASSPIRQMNTEAFF
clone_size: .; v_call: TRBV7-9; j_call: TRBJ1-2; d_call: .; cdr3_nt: TGTGCCAGCAGCTTAGGGCGGGCCTATGGCTACACCTTC; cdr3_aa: CASSLGRAYGYTF
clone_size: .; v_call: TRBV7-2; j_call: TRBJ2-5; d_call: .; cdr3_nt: TGTGCCAGCAGCACCGTGGCAGGAAAAGAGACCCAGTACTTC; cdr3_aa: CASSTVAGKETQYF
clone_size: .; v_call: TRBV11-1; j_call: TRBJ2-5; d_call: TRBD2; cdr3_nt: TGTGCCAGCAGCTTAAGTACTCGGCGGGGGGCAGGGACCCAGTACTTC; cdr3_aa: CASSLSTRRGAGTQYF
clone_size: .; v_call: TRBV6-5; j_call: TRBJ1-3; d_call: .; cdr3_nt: TGTGCCAGCAGTGAGACAGGAGAGAGGAACACCATATATTTT; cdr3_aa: CASSETGERNTIYF
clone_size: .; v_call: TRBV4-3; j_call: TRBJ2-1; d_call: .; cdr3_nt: TGCGCCAGCAGCCAAGACTGGAGTTCCTACAATGAGCAGTTCTTC; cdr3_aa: CASSQDWSSYNEQFF
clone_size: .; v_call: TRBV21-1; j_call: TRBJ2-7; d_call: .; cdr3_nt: TGTGCCAGCAGCAAAAGGGGCGGGGGGGCTAGTAGCAACGAGCAGTACTTC; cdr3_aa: CASSKRGGGASSNEQYF
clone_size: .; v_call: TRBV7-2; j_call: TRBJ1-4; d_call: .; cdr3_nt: TGTGCCAGCAGCTTAGACCCGGGGAATAATGAAAAACTGTTTTTT; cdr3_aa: CASSLDPGNNEKLFF
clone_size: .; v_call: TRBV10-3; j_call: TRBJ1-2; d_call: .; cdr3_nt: TGTGCCATCAGTGAGTCAGACAGAGCTAACTATGGCTACACCTTC; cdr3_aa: CAISESDRANYGYTF
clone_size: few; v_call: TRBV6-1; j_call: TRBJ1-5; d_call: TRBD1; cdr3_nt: TGTGCCAGCAGTGAATGGGGGACAGGGGTTCAGCCCCAGCATTTT; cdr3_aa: CASSEWGTGVQPQHF
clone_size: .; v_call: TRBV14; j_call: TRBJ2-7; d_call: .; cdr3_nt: TGTGCCAGCAGCCAAGGAAGCCAGGGCCCCTACGAGCAGTACTTC; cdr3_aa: CASSQGSQGPYEQYF
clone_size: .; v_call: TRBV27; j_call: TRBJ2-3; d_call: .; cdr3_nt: TGTGCCAGCAGTCTCCTACAGGGAGGGGATACAGATACGCAGTATTTT; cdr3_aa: CASSLLQGGDTDTQYF
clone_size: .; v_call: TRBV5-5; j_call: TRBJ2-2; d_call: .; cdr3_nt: TGTGCCAGCAGCTTCTCAGGGGTGGGCCGAACCGGGGAGCTGTTTTTT; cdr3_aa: CASSFSGVGRTGELFF
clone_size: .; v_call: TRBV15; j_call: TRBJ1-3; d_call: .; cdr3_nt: TGTGCCACCAGCGCAAGCCGGGACAAAGGAAACACCATATATTTT; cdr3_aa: CATSASRDKGNTIYF
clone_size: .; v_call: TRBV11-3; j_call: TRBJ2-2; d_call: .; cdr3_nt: TGTGCCAGCAGCTCAAAAACAAACATGAACACCGGGGAGCTGTTTTTT; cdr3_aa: CASSSKTNMNTGELFF
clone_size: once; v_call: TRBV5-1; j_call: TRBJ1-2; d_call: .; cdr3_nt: TGCGCCAGCAGCGATCCTGGGGGTTCGGGAGGTGGCTACACCTTC; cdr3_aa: CASSDPGGSGGGYTF